A single sample gave rise to the 20 T cell receptor beta chains below, sequenced in a study of T cell repertoires in cytomegalovirus infection. TCRdb passed the reads through MiXCR, listing each CDR3 protein once. The profile shows roughly 190,000 distinct CDR3 sequences, roughly 9% of them singletons. Sequenced material: PBMCs. Receptors originate from a human donor in good health (CMV status not recorded). Some clones in this sample may be carry-over from other donors' samples.

The chain employs TRBV5-6 and TRBJ1-1, with 8 nucleotides matching TRBD1. V gave up 2 bases and J gave up 1 base; unmatched junction bases: 13. The CDR3 runs to 18 residues. The germline V gene has CDR1 SGHDT and CDR2 YYEEEE. The CDR3 sequence is CASSFTWTGRKANTEAFF. The CDR3 DNA reads TGTGCCAGCAGCTTTACATGGACAGGGCGCAAAGCGAACACTGAAGCTTTCTTT.

The chain is built from TRBV5-5 and TRBJ2-5; 7 nucleotides line up with TRBD2. Germline V lookup: CDR1 SGHKS, CDR2 YYEKEE (reference sequence). The V gene end was trimmed by 4 bases and the J gene end by 3 bases; junction bases not matched to a gene: 15. The CDR3 is 17 residues long. The CDR3 loop reads CASSRLNLPSGKETQYF. The CDR3 DNA follows: TGTGCCAGCAGCCGATTGAACCTCCCCAGCGGGAAAGAGACCCAGTACTTC.

The rearrangement links TRBV11-2 to TRBJ2-2; D is undetermined. Trimming shortened V by 3 bases and J by 6 bases, and 8 bases separated the two germline ends. Germline V lookup: CDR1 SGHAT, CDR2 FQNNGV. This CDR3 region has 13 residues. CDR3: CASSFNRAGELFF. The CDR3 DNA reads as TGTGCCAGCAGCTTCAACCGGGCCGGGGAGCTGTTTTTT.

The rearrangement uses TRBV7-9 and TRBJ1-2, with a tentative D call TRBD1 (6 bases). V lost 6 bases and J 5 bases, leaving 10 bases between the germline ends. Germline lookup yields CDR1 SEHNR and CDR2 FQNEAQ (reference sequence). The CDR3 contains 12 residues. CDR3 bases: TGTGCCAGCAGTCACAGGGAGTATGGCTACACCTTC. Its translation: CASSHREYGYTF.

The rearrangement uses TRBV29-1 and TRBJ1-6; possibly TRBD1 for D (6 bases). CDR1 is SQVTM and CDR2 is ANQGSEA in the germline V gene. The CDR3 covers 14 residues. Trimming took off 7 bases at V and 1 base at J, with 11 bases between the two ends. This chain's CDR3 is CSGPQGSYNSPLHF. Written as DNA, the CDR3 is TGCAGCGGCCCACAGGGATCCTATAATTCACCCCTCCACTTT.

In its sample, this clonotype was seen many times. This sequence joins TRBV7-2 and TRBJ2-2, with 7 bases matching TRBD2. The CDR3 sequence is 15 residues long. The ends lost 5 bases at V and 3 bases at J; junction bases unmatched: 6. The germline V gene has CDR1 SGHTA and CDR2 FQGNSA. The CDR3 sequence: CASSTASGYTGELFF. The CDR3 DNA reads as TGTGCCAGCAGCACAGCTAGCGGTTACACCGGGGAGCTGTTTTTT.

This clonotype was counted between two and nine times. This sequence joins TRBV4-2 and TRBJ1-2, with D uncertain. Germline loops: CDR1 LGHNA, CDR2 YNFKEQ. The CDR3 totals 17 residues. With 0 bases removed from V and 0 bases from J, the gap between germline ends came to 14 bases. The DNA for the CDR3 is TGTGCCAGCAGCCAAGAGCCGGGGAGGGCTACTAACTATGGCTACACCTTC. Its protein product is CASSQEPGRATNYGYTF.

This clonotype has at least ten counts. The genes are TRBV29-1 and TRBJ1-3; D is unclear. Germline-derived CDR1 and CDR2 are SQVTM and ANQGSEA. V lost 4 bases and J 4 bases, leaving 11 bases between the germline ends. The CDR3 is 13 residues long. The CDR3 protein is CSVVQGPGNTIYF. DNA of the CDR3: TGCAGCGTTGTTCAAGGTCCGGGAAACACCATATATTTT.

The CDR3 region is CASSQNPDTQYF. Here the CDR3 DNA reads TGTGCCAGCAGCCAAAATCCAGATACGCAGTATTTT. V and J are TRBV6-2 or TRBV6-3 and TRBJ2-3; no clear D gene. The CDR3 spans 12 residues. V lost 6 bases, J lost 4 bases, and 8 bases lay in between. The germline V gene has CDR1 MNHEY and CDR2 SVGEGT.

This clonotype was seen only a few times. J is TRBJ2-5 and V is TRBV20-1; TRBD1 matches at 8 bases. CDR3 length equals 15 residues. V was pared by 4 bases and J by 2 bases, with 9 bases of the junction left unmatched. Germline V CDR1 and CDR2: DFQATT, SNEGSKA (reference sequence). CDR3 sequence: CSATKTGGAQETQYF. The CDR3 region has the DNA TGCAGTGCTACCAAAACAGGGGGAGCTCAAGAGACCCAGTACTTC.

The genes are TRBV10-1 and TRBJ2-7, with 7 bases aligning to TRBD1. The CDR3 has 12 amino acids. Unmatched junction bases numbered 7, after V lost 7 bases and J lost 7 bases. Germline V gene lookup returns CDR1 WNHNN and CDR2 SYGVQD (reference sequence). The DNA of the CDR3 is TGCGCCAGCACCGGACAGGTCAAGGAGCAGTACTTC. Amino acid sequence: CASTGQVKEQYF.

The rearrangement links TRBV3-1 to TRBJ1-2, with D perhaps TRBD1 (6 bases). The CDR3 sequence is 16 residues long. Trimming removed 3 bases from V and 8 bases from J, with 22 bases in between. The germline gives CDR1 LGHDT, CDR2 YNNKEL (reference sequence). The CDR3: CASSHGTVGGPGGYTF. Written as DNA, the CDR3 is TGTGCCAGCAGCCACGGTACCGTGGGGGGGCCTGGCGGCTACACCTTC.

This clonotype came up many times. V usage is TRBV28 and J usage is TRBJ1-2; D may be TRBD1 (5 bases). CDR3 length equals 13 residues. Germline V lookup: CDR1 MDHEN, CDR2 SYDVKM. Trimming removed 2 bases at V and 6 bases at J, with 10 bases between. CDR3 region: CASSLQGTDGYTF. In DNA, the CDR3 is TGTGCCAGCAGTTTACAGGGAACCGATGGCTACACCTTC.

This clonotype was counted between two and nine times. The chain joins TRBV4-3 to TRBJ2-5; D gene ambiguous. From germline, CDR1 is LGHNA and CDR2 YSLEER. V lost 1 base and J lost 0, with 9 bases in between. The CDR3 extends over 15 amino acids. The CDR3 coding sequence is TGCGCCAGCAGCCAAGCCGTGACCCACCAAGAGACCCAGTACTTC. It yields the protein CASSQAVTHQETQYF.

This clonotype was counted only a few times. J is TRBJ1-2 and V is TRBV7-2; TRBD1 matches 9 bases. Trimming at V came to 3 bases and at J to 12 bases, leaving 11 bases not matched to a gene. This CDR3 has 14 residues. Per germline, CDR1 SGHTA and CDR2 FQGNSA. In DNA form, the CDR3 reads TGTGCCAGCAGCTTGGACAGGGGAGCCGGAAGAGACACCTTC. Translated: CASSLDRGAGRDTF.

The chain employs TRBV6-2 or TRBV6-3 and TRBJ2-7, with unresolved D. Trimming took off 2 bases at V and 7 bases at J, with 9 bases between the two ends. CDR1 MNHEY and CDR2 SVGEGT come from the germline V gene. The CDR3 spans 12 residues. The CDR3 protein is CASSYPPDEQYF. CDR3 bases: TGTGCCAGCAGTTACCCCCCAGATGAGCAGTACTTC.

This clonotype was seen ten or more times. The chain joins TRBV25-1 to TRBJ2-3; 11 bases agree with TRBD1. Losses at the gene ends were 6 bases for V and 3 bases for J; bases not matched to a gene: 8. This CDR3 comprises 16 residues. The germline CDR1 and CDR2 sequences are MGHDK and SYGVNS. The CDR3 sequence is CASSTRDRGWTDTQYF. CDR3 coding DNA: TGTGCCAGCAGCACCCGGGACAGGGGGTGGACAGATACGCAGTATTTT.

This clonotype was counted only a few times. This chain joins TRBV20-1 and TRBJ1-6, with a tentative D call TRBD1 (6 bases). CDR3 size: 16 residues. The V end lost 0 bases, the J end lost 6 bases, and 15 bases lay between the germline ends. Looked up from germline, CDR1 is DFQATT and CDR2 is SNEGSKA (reference sequence). The CDR3 protein is CSARDGGGQLNSPLHF. The CDR3 DNA sequence: TGCAGTGCTAGAGATGGCGGCGGACAGCTTAATTCACCCCTCCACTTT.

This clonotype was found many times. The J gene is TRBJ2-7, the V gene TRBV7-2; tentative D call: TRBD1 (5 bases). Germline lookup yields CDR1 SGHTA and CDR2 FQGNSA. The CDR3 is 15 residues long. Trimming shortened V by 4 bases and J by 6 bases, and 19 bases separated the two germline ends. CDR3 coding DNA: TGTGCCAGCAGCTCACCGGCAGGGTGGTCTGGCGAGCAGTACTTC. Translation gives CASSSPAGWSGEQYF.

This clonotype was recorded a few times. This chain connects TRBV28 to TRBJ2-2; TRBD1 matches 7 bases. Germline V lookup: CDR1 MDHEN, CDR2 SYDVKM. V shed 4 bases, J shed 6 bases, and the junction held 17 bases outside the gene matches. CDR3 length: 18 residues. CDR3 residues: CASSYRYRGRPIPGELFF. CDR3 coding DNA: TGTGCCAGCAGTTATCGGTACAGGGGAAGACCCATCCCCGGGGAGCTGTTTTTT.